This note documents a single T cell receptor (beta chain) sequence. This record belongs to a study of blood T cell repertoires in COVID-19. Generated by immunoSEQ multiplex PCR, the TCRdb table keeps only in-frame clones and is missing some. Here the sample spans 80,000 to 95,000 clones, about 87% being singletons. The clonotype was recovered from a human donor in a cohort sampled during active COVID-19. The sequenced material came from peripheral blood.

Here the CDR3 DNA reads TGTGCCAGCAGTTTAGGGCGGGGGGTGAACACCGGGGAGCTGTTTTTT. The encoded protein is CASSLGRGVNTGELFF. This chain joins TRBV28 and TRBJ2-2; 8 bases align to TRBD2. V was pared by 2 bases and J by 1 base, with 3 bases of the junction left unmatched. This CDR3 is built from 16 residues. Germline assignment: CDR1 MDHEN and CDR2 SYDVKM.